This TCR beta chain was obtained from a study of healthy donors' naive CD4 and CD8 T cells. For the study at large: A new alpha primer set targeted every functional IMGT alpha variant.

To note about this clonotype: Its antigen is unidentified.

Naive CD4+ cells were sorted as CD4+CD8-CD45RO-CD45RA+; naive CD8+ as CD8+CD4-CD45RA+CD27bright. The CDR3 length is 15 residues. After removal of 5 bases from V and 0 bases from J, the junction contained 7 bases not matched to a gene. Germline CDR1 reads PRHDT; CDR2 reads FYEKMQ (reference sequence). Study-level results: Negatively charged CDR3s marked CD8+ lineage; positively charged CDR3s marked CD4+ lineage.

Each TCR library used approximately 500 ng of total RNA and a linear amplification protocol. TCRdb fed the reads into MiXCR, producing one record per CDR3 protein. The sample yields approximately 180,000 distinct CDR3 sequences, about 74% seen once. The source material was naive CD4+ and CD8+ T cells sorted from blood, pooled from several donors. The receptor was derived from a pool of human donors in good health; the sample pools cells from several healthy donors. V gene TRBV13 combines with J gene TRBJ2-7; 7 bases line up with TRBD1. CDR3 in amino acids: CASSVGTASSYEQYF. As DNA, the CDR3 is TGTGCCAGCAGCGTCGGGACAGCTAGCTCCTACGAGCAGTACTTC.